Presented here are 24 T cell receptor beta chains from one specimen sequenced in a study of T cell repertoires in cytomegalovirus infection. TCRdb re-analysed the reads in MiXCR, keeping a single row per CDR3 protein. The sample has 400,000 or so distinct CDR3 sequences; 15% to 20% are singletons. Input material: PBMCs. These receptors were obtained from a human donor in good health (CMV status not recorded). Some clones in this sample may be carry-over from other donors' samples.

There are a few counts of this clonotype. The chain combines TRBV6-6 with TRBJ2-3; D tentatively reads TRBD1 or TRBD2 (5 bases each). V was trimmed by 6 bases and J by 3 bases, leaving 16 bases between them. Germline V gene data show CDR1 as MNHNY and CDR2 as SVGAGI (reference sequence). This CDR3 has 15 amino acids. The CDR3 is CASRLPTEGTDTQYF. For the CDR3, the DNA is TGTGCCAGCAGGCTGCCCACAGAGGGGACAGATACGCAGTATTTT.

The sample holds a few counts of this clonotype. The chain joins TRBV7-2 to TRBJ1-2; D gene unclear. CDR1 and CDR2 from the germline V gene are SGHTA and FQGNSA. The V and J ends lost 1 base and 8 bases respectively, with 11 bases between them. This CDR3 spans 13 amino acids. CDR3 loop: CASSLDPMFGYTF. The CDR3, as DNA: TGTGCCAGCAGCTTAGACCCGATGTTCGGCTACACCTTC.

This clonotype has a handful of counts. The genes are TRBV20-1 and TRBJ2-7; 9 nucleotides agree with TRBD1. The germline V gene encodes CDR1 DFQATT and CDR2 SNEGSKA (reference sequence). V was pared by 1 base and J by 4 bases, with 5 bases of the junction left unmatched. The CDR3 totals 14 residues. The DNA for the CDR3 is TGCAGTGCTAGAGGACAGGGGGGACGTTACGAGCAGTACTTC. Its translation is CSARGQGGRYEQYF.

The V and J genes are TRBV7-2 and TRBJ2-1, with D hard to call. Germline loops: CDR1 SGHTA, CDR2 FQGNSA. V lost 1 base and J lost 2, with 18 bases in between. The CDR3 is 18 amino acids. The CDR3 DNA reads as TGTGCCAGCAGCTTAGGGGCCCTGTCCCGGGCCCCCTACAATGAGCAGTTCTTC. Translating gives CASSLGALSRAPYNEQFF.

The CDR3 reads CASSLDDLRYGYTF. CDR3 DNA: TGTGCCAGCAGTTTGGACGACTTGCGATATGGCTACACCTTC. The chain recombines TRBV28 with TRBJ1-2; no definite D call. The germline V gene encodes CDR1 MDHEN and CDR2 SYDVKM. Trimming pared 3 bases from V and 5 bases from J, leaving 13 bases between. CDR3 length: 14 amino acids.

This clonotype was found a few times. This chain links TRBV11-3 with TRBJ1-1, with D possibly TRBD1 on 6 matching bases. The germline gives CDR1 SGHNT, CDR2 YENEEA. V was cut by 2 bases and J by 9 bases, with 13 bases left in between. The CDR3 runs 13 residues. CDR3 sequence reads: CASSLKQGLKAFF. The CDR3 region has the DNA TGTGCCAGCAGCTTAAAACAGGGTCTGAAAGCTTTCTTT.

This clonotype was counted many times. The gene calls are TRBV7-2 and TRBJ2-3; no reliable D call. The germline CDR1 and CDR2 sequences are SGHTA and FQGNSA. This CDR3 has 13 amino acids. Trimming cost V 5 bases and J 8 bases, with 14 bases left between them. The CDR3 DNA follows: TGTGCCAGCAGCCCAAAAAGGCTAAGTACGCAGTATTTT. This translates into CASSPKRLSTQYF.

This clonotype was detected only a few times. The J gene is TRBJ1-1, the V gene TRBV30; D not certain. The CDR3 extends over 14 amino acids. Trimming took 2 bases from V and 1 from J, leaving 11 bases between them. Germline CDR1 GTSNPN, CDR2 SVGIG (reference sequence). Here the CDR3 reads CAWSFLVGNTEAFF. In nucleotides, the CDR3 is TGTGCCTGGAGTTTCTTGGTGGGGAACACTGAAGCTTTCTTT.

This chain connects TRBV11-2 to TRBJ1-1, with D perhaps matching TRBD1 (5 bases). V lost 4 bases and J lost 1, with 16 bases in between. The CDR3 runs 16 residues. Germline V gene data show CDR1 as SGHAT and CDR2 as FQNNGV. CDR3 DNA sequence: TGTGCCAGCAGCTCCGGTGTATGGGGCGGGAACACTGAAGCTTTCTTT. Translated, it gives CASSSGVWGGNTEAFF.

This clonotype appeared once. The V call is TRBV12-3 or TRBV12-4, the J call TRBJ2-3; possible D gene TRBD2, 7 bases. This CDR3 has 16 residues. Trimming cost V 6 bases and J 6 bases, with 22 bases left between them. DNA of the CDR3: TGTGCCAGCAGCTTGGGACACTTAGCGGGCGGGGATACGCAGTATTTT. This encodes CASSLGHLAGGDTQYF.

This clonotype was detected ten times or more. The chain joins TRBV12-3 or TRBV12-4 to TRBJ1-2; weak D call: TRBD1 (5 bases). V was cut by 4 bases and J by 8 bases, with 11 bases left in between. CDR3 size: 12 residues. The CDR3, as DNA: TGTGCCAGCAGTTGGGCAGGGTCCGGCTACACCTTC. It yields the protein CASSWAGSGYTF.

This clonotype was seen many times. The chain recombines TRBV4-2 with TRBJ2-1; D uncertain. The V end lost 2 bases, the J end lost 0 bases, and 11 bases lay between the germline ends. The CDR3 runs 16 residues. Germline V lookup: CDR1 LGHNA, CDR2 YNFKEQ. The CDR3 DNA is TGTGCCAGCAGCCAAACATTTCAGAGCTCCTACAATGAGCAGTTCTTC. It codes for CASSQTFQSSYNEQFF.

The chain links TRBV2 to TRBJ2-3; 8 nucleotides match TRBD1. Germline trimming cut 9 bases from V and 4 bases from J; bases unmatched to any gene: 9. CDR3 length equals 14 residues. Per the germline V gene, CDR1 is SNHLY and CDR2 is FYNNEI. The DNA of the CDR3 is TGTGCCAGTCGCCGGGACAGGATCCCAGATACGCAGTATTTT. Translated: CASRRDRIPDTQYF. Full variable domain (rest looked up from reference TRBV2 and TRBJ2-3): EPEVTQTPSHQVTQMGQEVILRCVPISNHLYFYWYRQILGQKVEFLVSFYNNEISEKSEIFDDQFSVERPDGSNFTLKIRSTKLEDSAMYFCASRRDRIPDTQYFGPGTRLTVL.

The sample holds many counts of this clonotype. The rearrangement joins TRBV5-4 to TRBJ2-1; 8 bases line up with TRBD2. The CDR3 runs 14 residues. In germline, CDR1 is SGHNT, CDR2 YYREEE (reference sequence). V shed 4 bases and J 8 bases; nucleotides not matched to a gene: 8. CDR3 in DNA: TGTGCCAGCAGCCCCATAGCGGGGAGGGATGAGCAGTTCTTC. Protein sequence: CASSPIAGRDEQFF.

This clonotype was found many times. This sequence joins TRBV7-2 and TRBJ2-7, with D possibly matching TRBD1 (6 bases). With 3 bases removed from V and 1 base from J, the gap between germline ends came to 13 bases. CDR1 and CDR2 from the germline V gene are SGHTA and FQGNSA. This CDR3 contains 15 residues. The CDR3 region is CASSLRAGASYEQYF. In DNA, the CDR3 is TGTGCCAGCAGCTTGCGGGCAGGGGCTTCCTACGAGCAGTACTTC.

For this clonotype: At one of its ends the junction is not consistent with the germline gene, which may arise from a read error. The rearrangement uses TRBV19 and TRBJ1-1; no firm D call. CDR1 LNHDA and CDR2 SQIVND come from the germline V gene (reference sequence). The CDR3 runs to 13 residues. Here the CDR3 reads CASSRYSGTEASF. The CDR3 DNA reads TGTGCCAGTAGCCGGTATTCTGGAACTGAAGCTTCCTTT.

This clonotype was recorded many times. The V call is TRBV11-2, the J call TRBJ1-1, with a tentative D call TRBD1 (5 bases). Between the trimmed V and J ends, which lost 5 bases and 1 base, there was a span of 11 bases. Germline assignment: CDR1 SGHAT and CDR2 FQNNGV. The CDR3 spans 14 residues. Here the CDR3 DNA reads TGTGCCAGCAGCGGGGACGGAAAGAACACTGAAGCTTTCTTT. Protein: CASSGDGKNTEAFF.

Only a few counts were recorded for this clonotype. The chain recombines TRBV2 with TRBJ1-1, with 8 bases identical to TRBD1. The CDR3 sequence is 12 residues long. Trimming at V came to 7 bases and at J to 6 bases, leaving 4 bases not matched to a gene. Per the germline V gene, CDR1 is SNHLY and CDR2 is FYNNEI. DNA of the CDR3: TGTGCCAGCACTGACAGGGGCCCTGAAGCTTTCTTT. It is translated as CASTDRGPEAFF.

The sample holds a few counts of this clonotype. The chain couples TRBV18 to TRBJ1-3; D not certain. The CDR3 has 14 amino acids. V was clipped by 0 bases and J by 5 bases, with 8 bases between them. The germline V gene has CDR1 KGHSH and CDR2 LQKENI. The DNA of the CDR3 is TGTGCCAGCTCACCACCGACCGAGAGAAACACCATATATTTT. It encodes CASSPPTERNTIYF.

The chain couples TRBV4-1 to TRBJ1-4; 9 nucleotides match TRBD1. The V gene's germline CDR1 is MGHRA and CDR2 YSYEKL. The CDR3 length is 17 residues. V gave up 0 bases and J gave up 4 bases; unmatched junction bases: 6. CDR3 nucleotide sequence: TGCGCCAGCAGCCAAGATCCGGGACAGGGAAGTAATGAAAAACTGTTTTTT. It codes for CASSQDPGQGSNEKLFF.

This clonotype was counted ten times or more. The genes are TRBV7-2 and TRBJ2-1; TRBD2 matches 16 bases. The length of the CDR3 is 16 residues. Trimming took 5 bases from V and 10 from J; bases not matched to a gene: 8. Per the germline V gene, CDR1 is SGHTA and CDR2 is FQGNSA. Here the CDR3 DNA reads TGTGCCAGCAGCCAGGGGACTAGCGGGGGGGCAGGGGAGCAGTTCTTC. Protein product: CASSQGTSGGAGEQFF. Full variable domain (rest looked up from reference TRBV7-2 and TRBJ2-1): GAGVSQSPSNKVTEKGKDVELRCDPISGHTALYWYRQSLGQGLEFLIYFQGNSAPDKSGLPSDRFSAERTGGSVSTLTIQRTQQEDSAVYLCASSQGTSGGAGEQFFGPGTRLTVL.

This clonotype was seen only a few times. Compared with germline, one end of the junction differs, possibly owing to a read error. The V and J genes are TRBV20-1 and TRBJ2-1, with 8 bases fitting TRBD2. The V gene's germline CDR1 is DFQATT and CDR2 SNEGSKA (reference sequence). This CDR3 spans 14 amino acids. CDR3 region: CSARGATSDNEQFF. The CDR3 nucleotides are TGCAGTGCCAGAGGAGCGACTAGCGATAATGAGCAGTTCTTC.

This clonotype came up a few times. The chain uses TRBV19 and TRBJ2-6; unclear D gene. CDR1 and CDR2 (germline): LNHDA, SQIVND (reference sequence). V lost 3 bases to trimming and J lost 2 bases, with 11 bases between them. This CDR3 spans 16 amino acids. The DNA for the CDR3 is TGTGCCAGTAGTATTAGTCGGAGCCCTGGGGCCAACGTCCTGACTTTC. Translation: CASSISRSPGANVLTF.

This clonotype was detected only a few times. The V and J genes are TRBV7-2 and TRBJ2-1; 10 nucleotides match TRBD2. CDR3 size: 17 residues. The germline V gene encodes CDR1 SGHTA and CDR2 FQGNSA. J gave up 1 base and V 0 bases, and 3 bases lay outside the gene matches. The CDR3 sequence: CASSLAYSGGSYNEQFF. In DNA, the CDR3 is TGTGCCAGCAGCTTAGCGTATAGCGGGGGGTCCTACAATGAGCAGTTCTTC.